This T cell receptor beta chain was identified during a study of blood T cell repertoires in COVID-19. Across the whole study: The United States, Italy and Spain provided the acute and convalescent COVID-19 samples. The cDNA or gDNA used as material had been derived from T cells, B-cell-depleted T cells, or PBMCs.

V was pared by 3 bases and J by 10 bases, with 15 bases between. Looked up from germline, CDR1 is SEHNR and CDR2 is FQNEAQ (reference sequence). The CDR3 spans 13 residues. In the authors' workflow: Counts of nucleated cells, estimated from reference gene primer amplification, were obtained. Method: immunoSEQ multiplex PCR; TCRdb's copy keeps in-frame clones and lacks some. From that table come the V and J calls and clone size; the DNA was used to work out D and trimming. Of 90,000 or so clones in the sample, around 80% are singletons; the top ten hold 20% to 30%. The sequence derives from a man aged 60 to 69 with acute or convalescent COVID-19. The sequenced material came from peripheral blood. The gene calls are TRBV7-9 and TRBJ1-1, with D unresolved. The CDR3 nucleotides read TGTGCCAGCAGCTTTCCGGGGAGCCGAGGAGCTTTCTTT. The encoded protein is CASSFPGSRGAFF.